Listed below are T cell receptor beta chains from one sample, sequenced in a study of metastatic and nonmetastatic thyroid tumors. With MiXCR, TCRdb called clones anew from the PCR reads. Among approximately 41,000 clones, 28% were seen once, and the ten largest hold about 10%. Sequenced sample: blood. Every receptor here comes from a male donor with papillary thyroid cancer or a benign thyroid nodule (not recorded which). Some clones in this sample may be carry-over from other donors' samples. CDR3s include the opening cysteine and the closing phenylalanine or tryptophan. A D gene is named only where the DNA matches it firmly. Expanded clones are given a class, and other clones once, few, many or no size at all.

j_call v_call d_call clone_size cdr3_aa cdr3_nt
TRBJ1-2 TRBV12-3/TRBV12-4 - - CASRTSRGTTYGYTF TGTGCCAGCAGAACCTCCCGGGGGACAACCTATGGCTACACCTTC
TRBJ2-2 TRBV11-2 - - CASSTGVSGELFF TGTGCCAGCAGTACCGGGGTTTCCGGGGAACTGTTTTTT
TRBJ1-1 TRBV7-9 - many CASSLEGTTTEAFF TGTGCCAGCAGCTTAGAGGGGACTACCACTGAAGCTTTCTTT
TRBJ2-3 TRBV9 - - CASSRDPRTTDTQYF TGTGCCAGCAGCCGGGACCCACGCACCACAGATACGCAGTATTTT
TRBJ1-6 TRBV3-1 - - CASSSARPAYSPLHF TGTGCCAGCAGCTCCGCCCGGCCCGCTTATTCACCCCTTCACTTT
TRBJ1-1 TRBV6-1 - - CASSEAVVGETTEAFF TGTGCCAGCAGTGAAGCCGTAGTAGGGGAGACCACTGAAGCTTTCTTT
TRBJ2-1 TRBV6-1 - - CASSDSSWWANEQFF TGTGCCAGCAGTGACTCTAGCTGGTGGGCCAATGAGCAGTTCTTC
TRBJ2-1 TRBV28 - - CASSRGWNNEQFF TGTGCCAGCAGTCGCGGGTGGAACAATGAGCAGTTCTTC
TRBJ2-7 TRBV5-1 - - CASSPSGATYEQYF TGCGCCAGCAGCCCCTCCGGGGCCACCTACGAGCAGTACTTC
TRBJ2-3 TRBV5-1 - many CASSLQATDTQYF TGCGCCAGCAGCTTGCAGGCCACAGATACGCAGTATTTT
TRBJ2-7 TRBV6-1 TRBD1 medium-sized CASSSVTGSEQYF TGTGCCAGCAGTTCCGTGACAGGGTCCGAGCAGTACTTC
TRBJ1-3 TRBV30 - many CAWKIQTSAGRGNTIYF TGTGCCTGGAAAATACAAACCAGCGCGGGGCGAGGAAACACCATATATTTT
TRBJ2-7 TRBV28 TRBD2 few CASSPSGNGYEQYF TGTGCCAGCAGCCCTAGCGGAAATGGTTACGAGCAGTACTTC
TRBJ1-2 TRBV6-1 TRBD1 - CASSEDRGIGYGYTF TGTGCCAGCAGTGAAGACAGGGGGATCGGCTATGGCTACACCTTC
TRBJ1-1 TRBV6-9 - few CASSYSIGGTEDFF TGTGCCAGCAGTTATTCGATTGGTGGCACTGAAGATTTCTTT
TRBJ1-5 TRBV20-1 - few CSARDNVGNQPQHF TGCAGTGCTAGAGACAATGTAGGCAATCAGCCCCAGCATTTT
TRBJ1-1 TRBV20-1 - - CSARVSHLYEAFF TGCAGTGCTAGAGTGTCCCACCTTTATGAAGCTTTCTTT
TRBJ2-7 TRBV6-5 - few CASSLSRLPYEHYF TGTGCCAGCAGCCTAAGCCGGTTGCCCTACGAGCATTACTTC
TRBJ2-7 TRBV30 - many CAWSAFDRTYEQYF TGTGCCTGGAGTGCTTTCGACAGAACCTACGAGCAGTACTTC
TRBJ2-5 TRBV20-1 - many CSAYGRTEKKETQYF TGCAGTGCTTACGGAAGGACAGAGAAGAAAGAGACCCAGTACTTC
TRBJ2-3 TRBV20-1 - many CSTHTGLFPDTQYF TGCAGTACACATACAGGGTTATTCCCAGATACGCAGTATTTT
TRBJ2-7 TRBV19 - few CASKVQGKSYEQYF TGTGCCAGTAAAGTCCAAGGGAAGTCCTACGAGCAGTACTTC
TRBJ2-2 TRBV7-9 - many CAIEGGFRGRVTGELFF TGTGCCATCGAGGGGGGGTTCAGGGGGCGAGTCACCGGGGAGCTGTTTTTT
TRBJ2-1 TRBV11-3 - once CASIPQVGDEQFF TGTGCCAGCATCCCCCAGGTAGGCGATGAGCAGTTCTTC
TRBJ2-3 TRBV6-2/TRBV6-3 TRBD2 many CASSYLAGGSDTQYF TGTGCCAGCAGTTACCTAGCGGGCGGGTCAGATACGCAGTATTTT
TRBJ2-3 TRBV20-1 TRBD2 - CSARWGWGTSSTDTQYF TGCAGTGCTAGGTGGGGATGGGGGACTAGTAGCACAGATACGCAGTATTTT